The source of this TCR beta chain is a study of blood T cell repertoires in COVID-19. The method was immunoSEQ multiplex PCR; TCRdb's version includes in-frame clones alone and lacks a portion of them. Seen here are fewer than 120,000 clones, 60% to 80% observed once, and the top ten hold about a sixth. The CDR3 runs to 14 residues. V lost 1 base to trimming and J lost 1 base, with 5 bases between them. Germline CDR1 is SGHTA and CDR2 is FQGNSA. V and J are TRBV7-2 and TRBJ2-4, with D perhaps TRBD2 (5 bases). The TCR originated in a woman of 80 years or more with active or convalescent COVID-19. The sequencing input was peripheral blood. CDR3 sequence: CASSLGRAKNIQYF. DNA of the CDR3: TGTGCCAGCAGCTTAGGGAGGGCCAAAAACATTCAGTACTTC. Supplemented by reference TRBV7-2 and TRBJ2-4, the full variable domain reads GAGVSQSPSNKVTEKGKDVELRCDPISGHTALYWYRQSLGQGLEFLIYFQGNSAPDKSGLPSDRFSAERTGGSVSTLTIQRTQQEDSAVYLCASSLGRAKNIQYFGAGTRLSVL.